This T cell receptor (beta chain) is from a study of radiation and T cells in renal cell carcinoma. This clone was detected a few times. Its antigen is as yet unknown. CDR3 length: 13 residues. CDR1 is SGHRS, CDR2 YFSETQ, per germline. The J segment lost 4 bases and the V segment lost 5 bases, leaving 5 bases of the junction unmatched. Profiling relied on immunoSEQ multiplex PCR, and the TCRdb table lists in-frame clones only, not all of them. Among over 85,000 clones listed, about 82% were seen once. Whole-study findings and limits: In blood, top tumor clones expanded by 2 weeks, shrinking by 4.

Regarding time point: blood 4 weeks post-SBRT, at nephrectomy. The treatment here: 15 Gy SBRT to primary tumor, nephrectomy 4 weeks later. The patient's renal cell carcinoma had clear cell pathology. This receptor was taken from a man aged 50 to 59 with renal cell carcinoma. J is TRBJ1-1 and V is TRBV5-1, with 7 bases lining up with TRBD1. Sequenced material: blood, taken from a patient whose treatment included radiotherapy and nephrectomy. The CDR3 DNA follows: TGCGCCAGCAGTGCACAGGGGATCACTGAAGCTTTCTTT. The encoded protein is CASSAQGITEAFF. Complete variable domain (other parts from reference TRBV5-1 and TRBJ1-1): KAGVTQTPRYLIKTRGQQVTLSCSPISGHRSVSWYQQTPGQGLQFLFEYFSETQRNKGNFPGRFSGRQFSNSRSEMNVSTLELGDSALYLCASSAQGITEAFFGQGTRLTVV.